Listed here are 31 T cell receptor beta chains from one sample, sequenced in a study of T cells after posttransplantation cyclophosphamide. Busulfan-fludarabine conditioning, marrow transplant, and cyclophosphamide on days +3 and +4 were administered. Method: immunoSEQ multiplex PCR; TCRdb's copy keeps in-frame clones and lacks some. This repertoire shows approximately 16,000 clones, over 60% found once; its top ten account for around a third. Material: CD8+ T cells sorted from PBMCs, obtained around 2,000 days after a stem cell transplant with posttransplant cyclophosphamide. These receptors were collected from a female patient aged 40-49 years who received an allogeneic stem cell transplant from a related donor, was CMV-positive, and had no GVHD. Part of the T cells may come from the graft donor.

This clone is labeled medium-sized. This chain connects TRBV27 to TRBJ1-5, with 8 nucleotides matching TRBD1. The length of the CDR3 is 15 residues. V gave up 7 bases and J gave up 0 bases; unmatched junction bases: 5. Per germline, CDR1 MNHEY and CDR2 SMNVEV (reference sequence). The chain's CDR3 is CASKPGGYSNQPQHF. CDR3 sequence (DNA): TGTGCCAGCAAACCAGGGGGCTATAGCAATCAGCCCCAGCATTTT.

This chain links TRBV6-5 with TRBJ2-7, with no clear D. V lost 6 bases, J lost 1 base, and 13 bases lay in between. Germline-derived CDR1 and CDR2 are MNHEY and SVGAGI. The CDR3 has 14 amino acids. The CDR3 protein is CASSLELQSYEQYF. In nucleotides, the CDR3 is TGTGCCAGCAGCCTGGAGCTTCAGTCCTACGAGCAGTACTTC.

Written as DNA, the CDR3 is TGCGCCAGCAGCCCTTATCTCCTGGGGACTAAACAAGAGACCCAGTACTTC. This sequence encodes CASSPYLLGTKQETQYF. The V gene is TRBV4-3, the J gene TRBJ2-5, with TRBD2 matching over 7 bases. This CDR3 region has 17 residues. The junction had 13 bases not matched to a gene; V was cut back by 4 bases and J by 2 bases. Germline V gene lookup returns CDR1 LGHNA and CDR2 YSLEER.

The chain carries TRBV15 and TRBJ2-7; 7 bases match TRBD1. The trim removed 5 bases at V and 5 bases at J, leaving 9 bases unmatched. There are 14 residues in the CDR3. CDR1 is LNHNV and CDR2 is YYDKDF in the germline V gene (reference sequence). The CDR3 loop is CATSDRGGFNEQYF. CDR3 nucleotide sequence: TGTGCCACCAGCGATCGAGGGGGCTTCAACGAGCAGTACTTC. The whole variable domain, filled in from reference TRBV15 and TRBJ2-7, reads DAMVIQNPRYQVTQFGKPVTLSCSQTLNHNVMYWYQQKSSQAPKLLFHYYDKDFNNEADTPDNFQSRRPNTSFCFLDIRSPGLGDTAMYLCATSDRGGFNEQYFGPGTRLTVT.

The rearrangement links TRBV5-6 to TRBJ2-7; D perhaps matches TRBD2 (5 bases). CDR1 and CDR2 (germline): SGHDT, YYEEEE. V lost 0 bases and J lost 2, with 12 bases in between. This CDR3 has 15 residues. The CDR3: CASSLALEVPYEQYF. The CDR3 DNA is TGTGCCAGCAGCTTGGCCTTGGAGGTCCCCTACGAGCAGTACTTC.

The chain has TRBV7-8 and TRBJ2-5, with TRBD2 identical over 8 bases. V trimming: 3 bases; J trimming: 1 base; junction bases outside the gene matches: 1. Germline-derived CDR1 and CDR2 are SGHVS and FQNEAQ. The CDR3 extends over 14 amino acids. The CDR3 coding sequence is TGTGCCAGCAGCTTTAGCGGGGCCCAAGAGACCCAGTACTTC. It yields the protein CASSFSGAQETQYF.

CDR3 sequence reads: CASPQGPPSSPLHF. The CDR3 DNA follows: TGTGCAAGTCCACAGGGGCCCCCTAGTTCACCCCTCCACTTT. The rearrangement links TRBV12-2 to TRBJ1-6; TRBD1, the table's D call, was not compared with the DNA. TRBV12-2 is noted as a pseudogene. The CDR3 spans 14 residues.

The CDR3 here is CASEDNPGGGSYNEQFF. The CDR3 DNA reads as TGTGCCAGCGAGGATAACCCAGGGGGTGGTTCCTACAATGAGCAGTTCTTC. The chain carries TRBV11-3 and TRBJ2-1; 7 bases agree with TRBD1. This CDR3 is built from 17 residues. The germline V gene encodes CDR1 SGHNT and CDR2 YENEEA. Losses at the gene ends were 8 bases for V and 1 base for J; bases not matched to a gene: 14.

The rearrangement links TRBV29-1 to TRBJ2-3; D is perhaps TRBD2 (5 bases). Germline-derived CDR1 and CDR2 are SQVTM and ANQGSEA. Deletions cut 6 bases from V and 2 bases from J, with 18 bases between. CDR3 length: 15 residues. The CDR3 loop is CSVKLPRAPTDTQYF. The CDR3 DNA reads TGCAGCGTCAAACTACCGCGGGCTCCCACAGATACGCAGTATTTT.

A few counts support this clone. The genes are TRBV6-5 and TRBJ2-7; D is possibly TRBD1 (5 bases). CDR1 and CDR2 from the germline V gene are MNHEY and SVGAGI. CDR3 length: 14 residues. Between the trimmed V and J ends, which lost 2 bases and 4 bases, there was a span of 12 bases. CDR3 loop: CASSYITGRYEQYF. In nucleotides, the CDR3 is TGTGCCAGCAGTTACATTACAGGCCGGTACGAGCAGTACTTC.

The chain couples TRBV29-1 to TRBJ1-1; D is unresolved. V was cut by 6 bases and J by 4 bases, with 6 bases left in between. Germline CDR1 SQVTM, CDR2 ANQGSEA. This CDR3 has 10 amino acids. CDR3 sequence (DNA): TGCAGCGTGCCGGGCACTGAAGCTTTCTTT. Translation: CSVPGTEAFF.

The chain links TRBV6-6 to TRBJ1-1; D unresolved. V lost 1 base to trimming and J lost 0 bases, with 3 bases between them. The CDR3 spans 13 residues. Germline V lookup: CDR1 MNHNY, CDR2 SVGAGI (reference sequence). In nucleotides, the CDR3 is TGTGCCAGCAGTTACTTAATGAACACTGAAGCTTTCTTT. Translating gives CASSYLMNTEAFF.

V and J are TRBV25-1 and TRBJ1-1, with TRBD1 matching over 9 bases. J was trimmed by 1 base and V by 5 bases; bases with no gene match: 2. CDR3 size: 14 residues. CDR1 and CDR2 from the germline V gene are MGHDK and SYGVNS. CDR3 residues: CASSWTGENTEAFF. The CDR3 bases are TGTGCCAGCAGTTGGACAGGGGAGAACACTGAAGCTTTCTTT. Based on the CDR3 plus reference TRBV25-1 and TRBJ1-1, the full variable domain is EADIYQTPRYLVIGTGKKITLECSQTMGHDKMYWYQQDPGMELHLIHYSYGVNSTEKGDLSSESTVSRIRTEHFPLTLESARPSHTSQYLCASSWTGENTEAFFGQGTRLTVV.

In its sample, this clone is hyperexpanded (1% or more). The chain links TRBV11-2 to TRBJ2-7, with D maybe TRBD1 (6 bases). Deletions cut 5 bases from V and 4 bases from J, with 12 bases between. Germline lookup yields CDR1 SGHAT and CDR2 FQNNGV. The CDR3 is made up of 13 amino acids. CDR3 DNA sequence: TGTGCCAGCAGCCCTGGGACACCATACGAGCAGTACTTC. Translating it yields CASSPGTPYEQYF.

The CDR3 region has the DNA TGTGCCAGCAGCCCGGGACCGCGGGATCACTATGGCTACACCTTC. Translating it yields CASSPGPRDHYGYTF. V usage is TRBV5-4 and J usage is TRBJ1-2; D perhaps matches TRBD1 (5 bases). From germline, CDR1 is SGHNT and CDR2 YYREEE (reference sequence). This CDR3 comprises 15 residues. V lost 4 bases, J lost 3 bases, and 16 bases lay in between.

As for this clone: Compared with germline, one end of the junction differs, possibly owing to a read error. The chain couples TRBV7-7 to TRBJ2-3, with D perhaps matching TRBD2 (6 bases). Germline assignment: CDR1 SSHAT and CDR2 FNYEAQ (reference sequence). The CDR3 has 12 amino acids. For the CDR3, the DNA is TGTGCTAGCAGCTCTTTGGGGGGTACGCAGTATTTT. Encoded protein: CASSSLGGTQYF. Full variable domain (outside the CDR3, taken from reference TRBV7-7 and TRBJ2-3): GAGVSQSPRYKVTKRGQDVTLRCDPISSHATLYWYQQALGQGPEFLTYFNYEAQPDKSGLPSDRFSAERPEGSISTLTIQRTEQRDSAMYRCASSSLGGTQYFGPGTRLTVL.

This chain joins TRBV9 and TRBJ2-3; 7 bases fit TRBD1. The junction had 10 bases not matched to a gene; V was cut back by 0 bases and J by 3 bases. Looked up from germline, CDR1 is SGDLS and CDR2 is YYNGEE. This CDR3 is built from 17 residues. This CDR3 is CASSVESAGGHTDTQYF. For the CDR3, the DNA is TGTGCCAGCAGCGTAGAATCGGCAGGGGGTCATACAGATACGCAGTATTTT.

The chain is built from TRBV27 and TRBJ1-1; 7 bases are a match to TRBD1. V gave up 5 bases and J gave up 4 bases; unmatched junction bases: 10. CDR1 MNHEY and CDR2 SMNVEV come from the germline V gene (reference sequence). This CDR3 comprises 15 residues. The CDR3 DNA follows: TGTGCCAGCAGTCCCATCCGGGACAGTTTCACTGAAGCTTTCTTT. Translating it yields CASSPIRDSFTEAFF.

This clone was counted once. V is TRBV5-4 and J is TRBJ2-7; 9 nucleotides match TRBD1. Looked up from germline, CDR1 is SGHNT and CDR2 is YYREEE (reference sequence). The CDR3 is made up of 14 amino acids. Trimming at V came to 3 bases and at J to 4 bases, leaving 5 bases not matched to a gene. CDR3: CASSWGTGTYEQYF. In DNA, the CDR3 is TGTGCCAGCAGCTGGGGGACAGGGACGTACGAGCAGTACTTC. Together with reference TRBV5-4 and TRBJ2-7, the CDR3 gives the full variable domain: ETGVTQSPTHLIKTRGQQVTLRCSSQSGHNTVSWYQQALGQGPQFIFQYYREEENGRGNFPPRFSGLQFPNYSSELNVNALELDDSALYLCASSWGTGTYEQYFGPGTRLTVT.

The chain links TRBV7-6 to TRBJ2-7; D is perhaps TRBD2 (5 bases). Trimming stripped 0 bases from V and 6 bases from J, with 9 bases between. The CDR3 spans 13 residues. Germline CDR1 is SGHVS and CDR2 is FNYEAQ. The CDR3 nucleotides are TGTGCCAGCAGCTTAGCCGGGAACTCCGAGCAGTACTTC. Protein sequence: CASSLAGNSEQYF.

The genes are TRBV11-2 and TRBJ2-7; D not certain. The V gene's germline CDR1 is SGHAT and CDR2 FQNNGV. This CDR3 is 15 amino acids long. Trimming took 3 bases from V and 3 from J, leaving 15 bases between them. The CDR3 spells CASSLGSPLDYEQYF. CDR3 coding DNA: TGTGCCAGCAGCTTGGGCAGCCCTCTGGACTACGAGCAGTACTTC.

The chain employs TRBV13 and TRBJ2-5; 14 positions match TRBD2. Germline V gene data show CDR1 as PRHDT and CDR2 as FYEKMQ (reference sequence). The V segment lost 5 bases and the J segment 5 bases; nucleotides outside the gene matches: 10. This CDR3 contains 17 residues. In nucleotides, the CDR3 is TGTGCCAGCAGCAGCGGGACTAGCGGGAGAATAAGGGAGACCCAGTACTTC. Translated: CASSSGTSGRIRETQYF.

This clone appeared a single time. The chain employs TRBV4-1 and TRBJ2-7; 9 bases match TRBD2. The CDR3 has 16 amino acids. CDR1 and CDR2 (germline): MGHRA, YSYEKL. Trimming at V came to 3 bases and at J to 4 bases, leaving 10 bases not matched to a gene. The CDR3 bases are TGCGCCAGCAGCCACCCAGCGGCGGGGGGGCTATACGAGCAGTACTTC. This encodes CASSHPAAGGLYEQYF.

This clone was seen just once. Here the CDR3 DNA reads TGTGCCAGCAGGGAGGGATCTGGGGGCTACACCTTC. Residues: CASREGSGGYTF. The chain combines TRBV2 with TRBJ1-2; D is unresolved. The germline CDR1 and CDR2 sequences are SNHLY and FYNNEI. The CDR3 consists of 12 residues. V was cut by 6 bases and J by 8 bases, with 13 bases left in between. Complete variable domain (other parts from reference TRBV2 and TRBJ1-2): EPEVTQTPSHQVTQMGQEVILRCVPISNHLYFYWYRQILGQKVEFLVSFYNNEISEKSEIFDDQFSVERPDGSNFTLKIRSTKLEDSAMYFCASREGSGGYTFGSGTRLTVV.

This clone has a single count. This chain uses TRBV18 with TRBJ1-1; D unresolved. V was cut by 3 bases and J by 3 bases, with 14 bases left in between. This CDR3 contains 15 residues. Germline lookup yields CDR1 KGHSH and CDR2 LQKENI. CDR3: CASSPQHGRDTEAFF. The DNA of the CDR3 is TGTGCCAGCTCACCGCAGCACGGGCGGGACACTGAAGCTTTCTTT.

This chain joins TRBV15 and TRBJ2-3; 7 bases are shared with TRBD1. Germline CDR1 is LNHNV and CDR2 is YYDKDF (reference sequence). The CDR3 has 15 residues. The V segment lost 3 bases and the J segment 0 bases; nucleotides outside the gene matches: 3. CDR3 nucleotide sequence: TGTGCCACCAGCAGGTGGACAGGTAGCACAGATACGCAGTATTTT. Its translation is CATSRWTGSTDTQYF.

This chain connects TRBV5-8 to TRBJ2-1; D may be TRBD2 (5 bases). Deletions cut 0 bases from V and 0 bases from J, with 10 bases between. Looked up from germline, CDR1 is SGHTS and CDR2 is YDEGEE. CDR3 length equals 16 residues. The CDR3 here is CASSLEPGNSYNEQFF. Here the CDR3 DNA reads TGTGCCAGCAGCTTGGAACCGGGGAACTCCTACAATGAGCAGTTCTTC.

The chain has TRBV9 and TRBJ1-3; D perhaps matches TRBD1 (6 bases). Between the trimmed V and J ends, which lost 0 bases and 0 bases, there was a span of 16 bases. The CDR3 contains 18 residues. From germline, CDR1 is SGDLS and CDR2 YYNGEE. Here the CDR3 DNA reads TGTGCCAGCAGCGTAGCTACAGAGGACAGCTTCTCTGGAAACACCATATATTTT. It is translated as CASSVATEDSFSGNTIYF. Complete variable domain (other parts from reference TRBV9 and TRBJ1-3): DSGVTQTPKHLITATGQRVTLRCSPRSGDLSVYWYQQSLDQGLQFLIQYYNGEERAKGNILERFSAQQFPDLHSELNLSSLELGDSALYFCASSVATEDSFSGNTIYFGEGSWLTVV.

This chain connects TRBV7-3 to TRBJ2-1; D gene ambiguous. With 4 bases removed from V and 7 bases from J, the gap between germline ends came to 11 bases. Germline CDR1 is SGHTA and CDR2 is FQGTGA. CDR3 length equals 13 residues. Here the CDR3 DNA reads TGTGCCAGCAGCTCCGGAACAGAAAATGAGCAGTTCTTC. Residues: CASSSGTENEQFF.

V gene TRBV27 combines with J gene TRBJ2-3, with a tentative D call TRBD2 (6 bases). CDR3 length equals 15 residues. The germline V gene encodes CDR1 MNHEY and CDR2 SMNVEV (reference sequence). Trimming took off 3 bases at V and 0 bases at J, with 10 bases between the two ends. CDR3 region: CASSFWEASTDTQYF. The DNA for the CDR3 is TGTGCCAGCAGTTTTTGGGAGGCTAGCACAGATACGCAGTATTTT.

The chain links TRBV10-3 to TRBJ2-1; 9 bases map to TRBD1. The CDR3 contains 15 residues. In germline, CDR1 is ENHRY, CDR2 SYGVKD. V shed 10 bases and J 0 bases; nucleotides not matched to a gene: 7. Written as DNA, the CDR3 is TGTGCCACTCGGACAGGGGTGAGCTCCTACAATGAGCAGTTCTTC. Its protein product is CATRTGVSSYNEQFF.